The 20 T cell receptor beta chains given below trace back to one sample, sequenced in a study of identical twins' blood T cells (dated by TCRdb to 2012 to 2014). Libraries were prepared through 5' RACE. For sequencing, an Illumina Genome Analyzer IIx was employed. TCRdb reworked the public reads: Q25 trimming with fastp, MiXCR clone assembly, productive beta chains retained. Every entry covers one CDR3 protein and lists the most common genes and DNA from its rows. This sample has about 370,000 distinct CDR3 sequences in its table, and roughly 31% of those were observed once. About 6% of the sample is in the top ten clones. Sequencing input: PBMCs. These receptors were obtained from a woman aged 18-49 years in good health.

This clonotype was picked up many times. This chain connects TRBV29-1 to TRBJ1-2; 8 bases match TRBD1. With V trimmed by 7 bases and J by 10 bases, 11 bases remained unmatched. The CDR3 has 12 residues. CDR1 and CDR2 from the germline V gene are SQVTM and ANQGSEA. For the CDR3, the DNA is TGCAGCGGAACGGACAGGGAAAGCGACTACACCTTC. This codes for CSGTDRESDYTF.

This clonotype was recorded a few times. V usage is TRBV27 and J usage is TRBJ1-5; D uncertain. The CDR3 contains 12 residues. V dropped 3 bases and J dropped 7 bases, with 7 bases sitting between them. The germline CDR1 and CDR2 sequences are MNHEY and SMNVEV (reference sequence). CDR3 residues: CASSFFGQPQHF. DNA of the CDR3: TGTGCCAGCAGTTTTTTTGGGCAGCCCCAGCATTTT.

Notes on this clonotype: Its ends do not fully match the called genes, so a read error is possible. The V call is TRBV10-3, the J call TRBJ1-1; tentative D call: TRBD1 (5 bases). The CDR3 contains 13 residues. CDR1 is ENHRY and CDR2 is SYGVKD in the germline V gene. The CDR3, as DNA: TGTACCATCAGGAGGGGTTCGGACACTGAAGCTTTCTTT. This translates into CTIRRGSDTEAFF.

This clonotype has only a few counts. The J gene is TRBJ2-1, the V gene TRBV20-1, with D possibly TRBD2 on 5 matching bases. The CDR3 contains 13 residues. The germline V and J ends were trimmed by 5 bases and 7 bases, with 15 bases remaining between them. CDR1 and CDR2 (germline): DFQATT, SNEGSKA (reference sequence). The CDR3 spells CSASRGLGNEQFF. The CDR3, as DNA: TGCAGTGCTTCTCGGGGTTTGGGGAATGAGCAGTTCTTC.

This clonotype was seen a few times. This chain links TRBV27 with TRBJ2-1, with D perhaps TRBD2 (5 bases). Germline assignment: CDR1 MNHEY and CDR2 SMNVEV (reference sequence). The CDR3 contains 13 residues. V gave up 5 bases and J gave up 4 bases, with 9 bases separating them. The CDR3 region has the DNA TGTGCCAGCAGTGGGAGTGTGTACAATGAGCAGTTCTTC. It encodes CASSGSVYNEQFF.

Here the CDR3 DNA reads TGTGCCAGCAGTCCCCAGACAGGGCTTGAAGCTTTCTTT. This codes for CASSPQTGLEAFF. The chain combines TRBV6-6 with TRBJ1-1; 7 nucleotides line up with TRBD1. V trimming: 5 bases; J trimming: 7 bases; junction bases outside the gene matches: 7. This CDR3 contains 13 residues. Looked up from germline, CDR1 is MNHNY and CDR2 is SVGAGI (reference sequence).

The chain couples TRBV20-1 to TRBJ2-3; D call uncertain. Trimming took off 2 bases at V and 2 bases at J, with 20 bases between the two ends. The CDR3 is made up of 17 amino acids. CDR1 is DFQATT and CDR2 is SNEGSKA in the germline V gene (reference sequence). The CDR3 DNA is TGCAGTGCTAGAAGGAGCCGGGCAAATCCCCACACAGATACGCAGTATTTT. Its protein product is CSARRSRANPHTDTQYF.

This clonotype was counted a few times. The rearrangement joins TRBV9 to TRBJ2-2; D gene unclear. Trimming removed 0 bases from V and 1 base from J, with 4 bases in between. The CDR3 has 14 amino acids. The germline V gene has CDR1 SGDLS and CDR2 YYNGEE. The CDR3 loop reads CASSVAWNTGELFF. The CDR3 DNA reads TGTGCCAGCAGCGTAGCTTGGAACACCGGGGAGCTGTTTTTT.

This clonotype showed up many times. This chain joins TRBV6-5 and TRBJ1-5, with D unclear. Trimming left V 0 bases short and J 5 bases short, with 11 bases between. The CDR3 has 15 residues. CDR1 is MNHEY and CDR2 is SVGAGI in the germline V gene. The CDR3 nucleotides are TGTGCCAGCAGTTACTCAAGGGCCCCTTATCAGCCCCAGCATTTT. Encoded protein: CASSYSRAPYQPQHF.

V and J are TRBV5-4 and TRBJ1-1, with D uncertain. Trimming cost V 1 base and J 11 bases, with 12 bases left between them. CDR1 is SGHNT, CDR2 YYREEE, per germline (reference sequence). The CDR3 extends over 12 amino acids. CDR3 protein: CASSLKDVGAFF. The DNA of the CDR3 is TGTGCCAGCAGCTTGAAGGATGTTGGGGCTTTCTTT.

The chain carries TRBV7-6 and TRBJ1-1; possible D gene TRBD1, 5 bases. The ends were cut back, 3 bases at V and 3 bases at J, with 11 bases in the middle. The CDR3 is made up of 14 amino acids. Looked up from germline, CDR1 is SGHVS and CDR2 is FNYEAQ. The CDR3 bases are TGTGCCAGCAGCTTGACAGTGGGGTACACTGAAGCTTTCTTT. It codes for CASSLTVGYTEAFF.

Only a few counts were recorded for this clonotype. The chain combines TRBV29-1 with TRBJ1-5, with a weak D call TRBD1 (5 bases). This CDR3 spans 14 amino acids. Looked up from germline, CDR1 is SQVTM and CDR2 is ANQGSEA. V was cut by 3 bases and J by 3 bases, with 12 bases left in between. The CDR3 coding sequence is TGCAGCGTTGAGAGCCAAGGGGACAATCAGCCCCAGCATTTT. Amino acids: CSVESQGDNQPQHF.

CDR3 bases: TGTGCCAGAGGGCCGACAGACAGTAACGAGCAGTACTTC. Translation gives CARGPTDSNEQYF. J is TRBJ2-7 and V is TRBV6-4; the D gene is possibly TRBD1 (5 bases). Trimming took off 9 bases at V and 5 bases at J, with 17 bases between the two ends. The germline V gene encodes CDR1 MRHNA and CDR2 SNTAGT. The CDR3 runs 13 residues.

This clonotype was seen ten or more times. V is TRBV3-1 and J is TRBJ1-5; weak D call: TRBD1 (5 bases). V lost 1 base and J 7 bases, leaving 11 bases between the germline ends. Germline lookup yields CDR1 LGHDT and CDR2 YNNKEL (reference sequence). This CDR3 is built from 14 residues. The CDR3 here is CASSQGQKTQPQHF. The DNA for the CDR3 is TGTGCCAGCAGCCAAGGACAGAAAACGCAGCCCCAGCATTTT.

The chain links TRBV19 to TRBJ1-1; 7 nucleotides agree with TRBD1. V shed 5 bases and J 6 bases; nucleotides not matched to a gene: 9. This CDR3 spans 14 amino acids. Germline V gene lookup returns CDR1 LNHDA and CDR2 SQIVND (reference sequence). Here the CDR3 DNA reads TGTGCCAGTAGTCCAGTCGACAGGGACGCTGAAGCTTTCTTT. This encodes CASSPVDRDAEAFF.

This clonotype came up a few times. This chain connects TRBV5-1 to TRBJ2-3; 9 bases agree with TRBD2. The V and J ends lost 0 bases and 8 bases, in that order; junction bases with no gene match: 10. The germline V gene encodes CDR1 SGHRS and CDR2 YFSETQ. The CDR3 consists of 16 residues. The CDR3 region has the DNA TGCGCCAGCAGCTTGGATTTGGCGGGAGGGCCATCTACGCAGTATTTT. This sequence encodes CASSLDLAGGPSTQYF.

This clonotype was seen only a few times. The genes are TRBV5-4 and TRBJ1-1; D perhaps matches TRBD1 (5 bases). Per the germline V gene, CDR1 is SGHNT and CDR2 is YYREEE (reference sequence). The CDR3 totals 14 residues. V was clipped by 4 bases and J by 2 bases, with 12 bases between them. CDR3 sequence (DNA): TGTGCCAGCAGCGAGCGGGACCGTAACACTGAAGCTTTCTTT. As protein: CASSERDRNTEAFF.

This clonotype was found a few times. The genes are TRBV3-1 and TRBJ2-3, with D perhaps assigned TRBD1 or TRBD2 (5 bases each). The CDR3 contains 17 residues. V was shortened by 1 base and J by 7 bases, with 21 bases between the two germline ends. Germline CDR1 is LGHDT and CDR2 is YNNKEL (reference sequence). Written as DNA, the CDR3 is TGTGCCAGCAGCCAAGTACGGGGTGAAGGGGACCCTTATACGCAGTATTTT. This codes for CASSQVRGEGDPYTQYF.

The sample holds a few counts of this clonotype. The chain couples TRBV14 to TRBJ1-6; D call uncertain. This CDR3 comprises 16 residues. Per the germline V gene, CDR1 is SGHDN and CDR2 is FVKESK. Trimming shortened V by 3 bases and J by 5 bases, and 14 bases separated the two germline ends. CDR3 loop: CASSHLGRSNNSPLHF. The CDR3 DNA reads TGTGCCAGCAGCCACCTTGGACGGTCAAATAATTCACCCCTCCACTTT.

This clonotype turned up a few times. The rearrangement joins TRBV6-5 to TRBJ1-2, with D perhaps TRBD1 (5 bases). Trimming shortened V by 6 bases and J by 4 bases, and 15 bases separated the two germline ends. This CDR3 is 14 amino acids long. CDR1 is MNHEY, CDR2 SVGAGI, per germline. The CDR3 DNA reads TGTGCCAGCAGCCGAGACAGTCCGCTCTATGGCTACACCTTC. It yields the protein CASSRDSPLYGYTF.